The source of this TCR beta chain is a study of blood T cell repertoires in COVID-19. The data were produced by immunoSEQ multiplex PCR, yet TCRdb's version contains in-frame clones alone and is incomplete. Here the sample spans approximately 250,000 clones, about 89% being singletons. This clone was seen just once. CDR3 length: 15 amino acids. Trimming left V 3 bases short and J 5 bases short, with 15 bases between. Germline values: CDR1 LGHNA, CDR2 YNFKEQ. This chain uses TRBV4-2 with TRBJ2-3; the D gene is possibly TRBD1 (5 bases). Sequencing input: peripheral blood. This TCR derives from a man aged 35 to 55 with active or convalescent COVID-19. The DNA of the CDR3 is TGTGCCAGCAGCCAGCAGCCTAGGGGTGAAGATACGCAGTATTTT. Translated: CASSQQPRGEDTQYF.